These T cell receptor beta chains were read from a single sample in a study of STAT5B mutations in CD4+ large granular lymphocyte leukemia. Assay used: immunoSEQ multiplex PCR; TCRdb lists only in-frame clones, some missing. The repertoire has some 40,000 clones, over 75% of them found once; the top ten carry more than 0.9%. Sequencing input: CD4+ T cells from blood buffy coats. All receptors come from a human donor in good health. CDR3s include the opening cysteine and the closing phenylalanine or tryptophan. D genes are given only for firm matches. Only part of the rows carry a size: once, few, many, or a class if the clone is expanded.

j_call v_call clone_size d_call cdr3_nt cdr3_aa
TRBJ1-2 TRBV4-1 - - TGCGCCAGCAGCCCCCTTTCCAGGACCTATAACTATGGCTACACCTTC CASSPLSRTYNYGYTF
TRBJ1-4 TRBV18 - TRBD1 TGTGCCAGCTCACCAGACAGGGGGGATGGAGATGAAAAACTGTTTTTT CASSPDRGDGDEKLFF
TRBJ2-5 TRBV11-2 - - TGTGCCAGCAGCCCAGACAGCCAAGAGACCCAGTACTTC CASSPDSQETQYF
TRBJ2-1 TRBV2 - - TGTGCCAGCAGTGAGGGCTTAAGCTCCTACAATGAGCAGTTCTTC CASSEGLSSYNEQFF
TRBJ1-2 TRBV5-1 - - TGCGCCAGCAGCTCGACAGCCGCTAACTATGGCTACACCTTC CASSSTAANYGYTF
TRBJ2-1 TRBV29-1 - - TGCAGCGTTGATCGGACTGAAAATGAGCAGTTCTTC CSVDRTENEQFF
TRBJ2-7 TRBV4-1 once TRBD2 TGCGCCAGCAGCCAAGATCAAGCGGGGGACTACGAGCAGTACTTC CASSQDQAGDYEQYF
TRBJ2-5 TRBV5-1 - TRBD2 TGCGCCAGCAGCCCCGGGACTACCGGGGAGACCCAGTACTTC CASSPGTTGETQYF
TRBJ1-2 TRBV11-2 once - TGTGCCAGCAGCTTACGGGGTTATGGCTACACCTTC CASSLRGYGYTF
TRBJ2-2 TRBV11-3 - - TGTGCCAGCAGCTCAAAGACAGCGAACACCGGGGAGCTGTTTTTT CASSSKTANTGELFF
TRBJ2-5 TRBV30 - - TGTGCCTGGAGCGCTCGTTCCCAAGAGACCCAGTACTTC CAWSARSQETQYF
TRBJ2-2 TRBV30 - TRBD2 TGTGCCCGGCGGGAGGGGGGAACCGGGGAGCTGTTTTTT CARREGGTGELFF
TRBJ2-7 TRBV7-6 - - TGTGCCAGCAGCTTAGATTTGGGGTACGAGCAGTACTTC CASSLDLGYEQYF
TRBJ2-1 TRBV5-1 - TRBD1 TGCGCCAGCAGCTTGTACCGGGACAGGGGGTTGGATGAGCAGTTCTTC CASSLYRDRGLDEQFF
TRBJ1-5 TRBV6-6 - TRBD1 TGTGCCAGCAGTGCTCCCGACAGGGCCGGTCAGCCCCAGCATTTT CASSAPDRAGQPQHF
TRBJ2-3 TRBV5-1 once - TGCGCCAGCAGCTTAGGTCCTGTAGGCACAGATACGCAGTATTTT CASSLGPVGTDTQYF
TRBJ2-7 TRBV19 - - TGTGCCAGTAGTAGGGACGGCTCCTACGAGCAGTACTTC CASSRDGSYEQYF
TRBJ2-3 TRBV7-6 - TRBD2 TGTGCCAGCAGGGTAGCGGGGGGCACAGATACGCAGTATTTT CASRVAGGTDTQYF
TRBJ2-3 TRBV10-3 once - TGTGCCATCAGCACTACATTGGGGGCCACAGATACGCAGTATTTT CAISTTLGATDTQYF
TRBJ2-2 TRBV19 - - TGTGCCAGTAGTATGAGGGGGAGGGGCACCGGGGAGCTGTTTTTT CASSMRGRGTGELFF
TRBJ2-3 TRBV7-2 - TRBD1 TGTGCCAGCAGCTTAGGACAGGGGCGTTTCACAGATACGCAGTATTTT CASSLGQGRFTDTQYF
TRBJ2-3 TRBV4-3 - TRBD2 TGCGCCAGCAGCCAAGACGGGAGGTCAGATACGCAGTATTTT CASSQDGRSDTQYF
TRBJ1-5 TRBV19 - - TGTGCCAGCACCGAACAGGGATCTCAGCCCCAGCATTTT CASTEQGSQPQHF
TRBJ1-1 TRBV6-5 - - TGTGCCAGCAGTTACTCGACAAACCGTGAAGCTTTCTTT CASSYSTNREAFF
TRBJ2-7 TRBV2 - TRBD1 TGTGCCAGCAGTGAATCGGGACAGGCTGGGGAGCAGTACTTC CASSESGQAGEQYF
TRBJ1-5 TRBV6-1 few - TGTGCCAGCAGTGTCAAACCAAATCAGCCCCAGCATTTT CASSVKPNQPQHF
TRBJ2-6 TRBV23-1 - - TGCGCCAGCAGTAGCTCTGGGGCCAACGTCCTGACTTTC CASSSSGANVLTF
TRBJ2-7 TRBV6-1 - - TGTGCCAGCGTACCTAGCAGCTACGAGCAGTACTTC CASVPSSYEQYF
TRBJ1-1 TRBV16 few - TGTGCCAGCAGCTTAGTGGGAAACACTGAAGCTTTCTTT CASSLVGNTEAFF
TRBJ1-4 TRBV5-4 - - TGTGCCAGCAGCACCAGGGACGATGAAAAACTGTTTTTT CASSTRDDEKLFF
TRBJ2-5 TRBV19 - - TGTGCCAGTAAGGGTAGGGACGAGACCCAGTACTTC CASKGRDETQYF
TRBJ2-7 TRBV19 - - TGTGCCAGTAGTATACGGACACCCGGCGGCTCGGGCGAGCAGTACTTC CASSIRTPGGSGEQYF
TRBJ2-3 TRBV10-3 - - TGTGCCATCAGTGAGGGGGGGTTAAATACGCAGTATTTT CAISEGGLNTQYF
TRBJ1-2 TRBV30 - TRBD1 TGTGCCTGGAGCACAGGGGGAGCTAACTATGGCTACACCTTC CAWSTGGANYGYTF
TRBJ2-6 TRBV5-8 - TRBD2 TGTGCCAGCAGCTGGGGACTAGCGGGACATGGGGCCAACGTCCTGACTTTC CASSWGLAGHGANVLTF
TRBJ1-4 TRBV4-1 - - TGCGCCAGCAGCCAAGAGAGTTTGGCAGCAACTAATGAAAAACTGTTTTTT CASSQESLAATNEKLFF
TRBJ2-5 TRBV6-4 - - TGTGCCAGCAGTGTTATGGTCGGAGAGACCCAGTACTTC CASSVMVGETQYF